The 9 T cell receptor beta chains presented below share a single source sample, sequenced in a study of blood T cell dynamics during melanoma immunotherapy. Time point: pre-treatment baseline. TCRdb keeps only in-frame clones here, not all; method: immunoSEQ multiplex PCR. The table has about 16,000 clones, 91% seen once. Sample: blood, taken from a patient treated with checkpoint blockade. The source of these receptors is a human donor with melanoma.

This clone is a singleton in its sample. The chain links TRBV29-1 to TRBJ1-1; TRBD1 might be the D (5 bases). V was trimmed by 8 bases and J by 2 bases, leaving 15 bases between them. CDR3 length: 13 residues. Germline CDR1 SQVTM, CDR2 ANQGSEA. The CDR3 nucleotides read TGCAGCTTCAAGGGTGGGGCTAACACTGAAGCTTTCTTT. This translates into CSFKGGANTEAFF.

This clone has a single count. V gene TRBV30 combines with J gene TRBJ1-3, with 7 bases that match TRBD1. CDR3 length: 15 residues. V was pared by 7 bases and J by 2 bases, with 11 bases of the junction left unmatched. Germline loops: CDR1 GTSNPN, CDR2 SVGIG (reference sequence). The CDR3 reads CALQTGSNTGNTIYF. CDR3 nucleotide sequence: TGTGCCTTGCAGACAGGGTCGAATACTGGAAACACCATATATTTT.

The gene calls are TRBV21-1 and TRBJ2-1. TRBV21-1 is recorded as a pseudogene. The CDR3 consists of 13 residues. CDR3 coding DNA: TGTGCCAGCAGCAAAGTTGGGGGTCATGAGCAGTTCTTC. It encodes CASSKVGGHEQFF.

The V call is TRBV6-5, the J call TRBJ1-2; D is ambiguous. The CDR3 is made up of 13 amino acids. V was trimmed by 0 bases and J by 5 bases, leaving 7 bases between them. Per the germline V gene, CDR1 is MNHEY and CDR2 is SVGAGI. The CDR3 reads CASSYSSEYGYTF. The CDR3 DNA is TGTGCCAGCAGTTACTCGTCAGAGTATGGCTACACCTTC.

The chain is built from TRBV18 and TRBJ2-2; 14 positions agree with TRBD2. The J segment lost 3 bases and the V segment lost 0 bases, leaving 6 bases of the junction unmatched. The germline CDR1 and CDR2 sequences are KGHSH and LQKENI. CDR3 length: 19 amino acids. This chain's CDR3 is CASSPPGLAGGGDTGELFF. As DNA, the CDR3 is TGTGCCAGCTCACCACCCGGACTAGCGGGAGGCGGAGACACCGGGGAGCTGTTTTTT. Looking up the rest from reference TRBV18 and TRBJ2-2 gives the full variable domain: NAGVMQNPRHLVRRRGQEARLRCSPMKGHSHVYWYRQLPEEGLKFMVYLQKENIIDESGMPKERFSAEFPKEGPSILRIQQVVRGDSAAYFCASSPPGLAGGGDTGELFFGEGSRLTVL.

This chain joins TRBV10-3 and TRBJ1-1; no clear D gene. The CDR3 contains 12 residues. Germline V gene data show CDR1 as ENHRY and CDR2 as SYGVKD. The V end lost 4 bases, the J end lost 2 bases, and 5 bases lay between the germline ends. The CDR3 nucleotides read TGTGCCATCAGTGGGGTTAACACTGAAGCTTTCTTT. Protein: CAISGVNTEAFF.

CDR3 in amino acids: CASGLVMAMGSGGQPQHF. CDR3 bases: TGTGCTAGTGGTTTGGTAATGGCCATGGGAAGCGGAGGTCAGCCCCAGCATTTT. The V and J genes are TRBV12-5 and TRBJ1-5; D not certain. V was trimmed by 0 bases and J by 6 bases, leaving 21 bases between them. Looked up from germline, CDR1 is LGHNT and CDR2 is FRNRAP. The CDR3 is made up of 18 amino acids. Based on the CDR3 plus reference TRBV12-5 and TRBJ1-5, the full variable domain is DARVTQTPRHKVTEMGQEVTMRCQPILGHNTVFWYRQTMMQGLELLAYFRNRAPLDDSGMPKDRFSAEMPDATLATLKIQPSEPRDSAVYFCASGLVMAMGSGGQPQHFGDGTRLSIL.

This clone was counted a few times. V gene TRBV5-4 combines with J gene TRBJ1-2; D gene ambiguous. Germline CDR1 is SGHNT and CDR2 is YYREEE (reference sequence). V dropped 1 base and J dropped 7 bases, with 14 bases sitting between them. CDR3 length equals 14 residues. CDR3 in DNA: TGTGCCAGCAGCTTGTACGGGTTGAGTGGTGGCTACACCTTC. It translates to CASSLYGLSGGYTF.

This clone was detected a few times. The chain's CDR3 is CASSPDSSTYEQYF. DNA of the CDR3: TGTGCCAGCAGCCCCGACAGTTCAACTTACGAGCAGTACTTC. The chain recombines TRBV7-9 with TRBJ2-7; maybe TRBD1 (5 bases). This CDR3 has 14 amino acids. CDR1 is SEHNR and CDR2 is FQNEAQ in the germline V gene (reference sequence). V gave up 5 bases and J gave up 4 bases, with 15 bases separating them.